The 9 T cell receptor beta chains below come from one sample, sequenced in a study of blood T cell repertoires in COVID-19. Produced via immunoSEQ multiplex PCR; TCRdb's table is partial and in-frame only. The sample shows 190,000 or so clones, approximately 85% of them seen only once. Sequenced: PBMCs or T cells enriched from blood (not recorded which). The receptors originated from a woman between 25 and 40 years old who had recovered from COVID-19.

The chain employs TRBV6-5 and TRBJ2-7; perhaps TRBD1 as D (7 bases). Trimming stripped 5 bases from V and 2 bases from J, with 13 bases between. Germline assignment: CDR1 MNHEY and CDR2 SVGAGI. The length of the CDR3 is 14 residues. CDR3 sequence reads: CASSRAGQTYEQYF. CDR3 coding DNA: TGTGCCAGCAGTCGCGCGGGACAGACCTACGAGCAGTACTTC.

The chain has TRBV3-1 (or the pseudogene TRBV3-2) and TRBJ2-1, with TRBD1 identical over 11 bases. The V gene's germline CDR1 is LGHDT and CDR2 YNNKEL (reference sequence). V trimming: 6 bases; J trimming: 7 bases; junction bases outside the gene matches: 8. CDR3 size: 15 residues. CDR3 in DNA: TGTGCCAGCAGAACGGACAGGGGGCAGAGGAATGAGCAGTTCTTC. This sequence encodes CASRTDRGQRNEQFF.

V is TRBV18 and J is TRBJ2-7; 7 positions agree with TRBD2. V was clipped by 4 bases and J by 7 bases; unmatched bases: 10. The CDR3 spans 14 residues. Germline assignment: CDR1 KGHSH and CDR2 LQKENI. This chain's CDR3 is CASSLARDGGEQYF. The CDR3 nucleotides read TGTGCCAGCTCACTGGCGCGAGACGGGGGGGAGCAGTACTTC.

The chain has TRBV28 and TRBJ2-3; D possibly corresponds to TRBD2 (6 bases). From germline, CDR1 is MDHEN and CDR2 SYDVKM. The CDR3 is made up of 16 amino acids. V lost 6 bases to trimming and J lost 4 bases, with 20 bases between them. CDR3 DNA: TGTGCCAGCAGACCACGGATCGGGCTAGCGCCAGATACGCAGTATTTT. It yields the protein CASRPRIGLAPDTQYF.

This rearrangement joins TRBV19 to TRBJ1-3, with 8 bases that match TRBD1. V lost 7 bases to trimming and J lost 11 bases; unmatched junction nucleotides: 13. CDR1 LNHDA and CDR2 SQIVND come from the germline V gene (reference sequence). This CDR3 contains 14 residues. Written as DNA, the CDR3 is TGTGCCAGTATCCCTGGACAGGGAGGGAGCGCCATATATTTT. This sequence encodes CASIPGQGGSAIYF.

This chain connects TRBV15 to TRBJ1-2; the match to TRBD1 covers 7 bases. The ends lost 2 bases at V and 6 bases at J; junction bases unmatched: 9. The CDR3 consists of 15 residues. Germline loops: CDR1 LNHNV, CDR2 YYDKDF (reference sequence). Written as DNA, the CDR3 is TGTGCCACCAGCAGAAGGTTAACAGGGGATCATGGCTACACCTTC. Translating gives CATSRRLTGDHGYTF. The full variable domain, in which reference TRBV15 and TRBJ1-2 provide the parts outside the CDR3, is DAMVIQNPRYQVTQFGKPVTLSCSQTLNHNVMYWYQQKSSQAPKLLFHYYDKDFNNEADTPDNFQSRRPNTSFCFLDIRSPGLGDTAMYLCATSRRLTGDHGYTFGSGTRLTVV.

This clone was detected once. The CDR3 DNA sequence: TGTGCCAGTAGACGGACAGGGGCGGACACTGAAGCTTTCTTT. It yields the protein CASRRTGADTEAFF. The rearrangement joins TRBV19 to TRBJ1-1; the match to TRBD1 covers 9 bases. The CDR3 is made up of 14 amino acids. The junction had 5 bases not matched to a gene; V was cut back by 6 bases and J by 3 bases. Germline-derived CDR1 and CDR2 are LNHDA and SQIVND (reference sequence). Complete variable domain (other parts from reference TRBV19 and TRBJ1-1): DGGITQSPKYLFRKEGQNVTLSCEQNLNHDAMYWYRQDPGQGLRLIYYSQIVNDFQKGDIAEGYSVSREKKESFPLTVTSAQKNPTAFYLCASRRTGADTEAFFGQGTRLTVV.

The J gene is TRBJ2-7, the V gene TRBV28, with D possibly TRBD1 on 5 matching bases. Trimming cost V 4 bases and J 3 bases, with 10 bases left between them. This CDR3 comprises 13 residues. Germline V gene lookup returns CDR1 MDHEN and CDR2 SYDVKM. The CDR3 loop reads CASSYEDNYEQYF. The CDR3 DNA reads as TGTGCCAGCAGTTATGAGGACAACTACGAGCAGTACTTC.

The chain carries TRBV9 and TRBJ2-1; perhaps TRBD2 as D (6 bases). This CDR3 has 15 residues. In germline, CDR1 is SGDLS, CDR2 YYNGEE. V was trimmed by 4 bases and J by 7 bases, leaving 18 bases between them. The CDR3 region has the DNA TGTGCCAGCAGCCCCACGGGAGCGCTACAGAATGAGCAGTTCTTC. It translates to CASSPTGALQNEQFF.